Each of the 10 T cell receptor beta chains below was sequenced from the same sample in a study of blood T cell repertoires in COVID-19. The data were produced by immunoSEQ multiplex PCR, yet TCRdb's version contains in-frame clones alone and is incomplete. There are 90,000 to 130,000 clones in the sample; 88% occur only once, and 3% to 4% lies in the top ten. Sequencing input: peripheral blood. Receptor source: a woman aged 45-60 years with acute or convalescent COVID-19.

For the CDR3, the DNA is TGTGCCAGCAGTCTGACAGGAAGCGCTGAAGCTTTCTTT. This sequence encodes CASSLTGSAEAFF. The chain is built from TRBV6-5 and TRBJ1-1; D may be TRBD1 (6 bases). The CDR3 runs 13 residues. V lost 5 bases, J lost 6 bases, and 13 bases lay in between. Germline V gene data show CDR1 as MNHEY and CDR2 as SVGAGI.

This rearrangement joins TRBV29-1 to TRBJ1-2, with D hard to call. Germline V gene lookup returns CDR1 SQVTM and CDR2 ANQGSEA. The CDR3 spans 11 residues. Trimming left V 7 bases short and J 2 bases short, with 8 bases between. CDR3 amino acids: CSADTNYGYTF. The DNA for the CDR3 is TGCAGCGCAGACACCAACTATGGCTACACCTTC.

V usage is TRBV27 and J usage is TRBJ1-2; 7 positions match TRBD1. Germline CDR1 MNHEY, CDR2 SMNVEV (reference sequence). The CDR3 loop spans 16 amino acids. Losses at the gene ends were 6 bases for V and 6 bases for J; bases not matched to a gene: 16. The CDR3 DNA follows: TGTGCCAGCAGCCCCGTAGGGACAGAAAGCGCTCATGGCTACACCTTC. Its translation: CASSPVGTESAHGYTF.

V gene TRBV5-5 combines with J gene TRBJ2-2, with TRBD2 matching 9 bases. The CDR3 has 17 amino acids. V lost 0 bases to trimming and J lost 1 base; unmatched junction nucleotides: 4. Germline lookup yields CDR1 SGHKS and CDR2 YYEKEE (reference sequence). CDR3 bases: TGTGCCAGCAGCTTGGAGGTGACTAGCGGGAACACCGGGGAGCTGTTTTTT. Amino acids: CASSLEVTSGNTGELFF.

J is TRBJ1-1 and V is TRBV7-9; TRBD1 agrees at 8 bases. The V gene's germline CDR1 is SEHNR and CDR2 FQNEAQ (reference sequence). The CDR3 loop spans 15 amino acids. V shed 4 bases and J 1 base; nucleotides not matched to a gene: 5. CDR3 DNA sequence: TGTGCCAGCAGCTCTAGGGGGACAGGGAACACTGAAGCTTTCTTT. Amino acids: CASSSRGTGNTEAFF.

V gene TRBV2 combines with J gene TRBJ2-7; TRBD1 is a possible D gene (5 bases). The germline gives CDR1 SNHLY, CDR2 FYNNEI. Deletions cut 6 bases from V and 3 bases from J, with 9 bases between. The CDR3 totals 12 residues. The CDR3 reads CASRQAIYEQYF. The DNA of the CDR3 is TGTGCCAGCAGACAGGCAATCTACGAGCAGTACTTC.

The CDR3, as DNA: TGTGCCAGCAGCCCAGGGGGGACCCCCTACGAGCAGTACTTC. It codes for CASSPGGTPYEQYF. The chain combines TRBV2 with TRBJ2-7; D is possibly TRBD1 (7 bases). CDR1 is SNHLY, CDR2 FYNNEI, per germline. This CDR3 comprises 14 residues. Trimming removed 6 bases at V and 2 bases at J, with 14 bases between.

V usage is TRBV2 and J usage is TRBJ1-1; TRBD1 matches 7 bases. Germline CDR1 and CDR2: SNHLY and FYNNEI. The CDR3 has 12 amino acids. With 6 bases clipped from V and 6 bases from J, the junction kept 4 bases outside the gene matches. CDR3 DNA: TGTGCCAGCAGACAGGGGATCGCTGAAGCTTTCTTT. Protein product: CASRQGIAEAFF.

The CDR3 DNA follows: TGTGCCAGCTCACCACCGGGGACTAGCGGGTACACCGGGGAGCTGTTTTTT. Translating gives CASSPPGTSGYTGELFF. The chain joins TRBV18 to TRBJ2-2, with 12 bases matching TRBD2. Looked up from germline, CDR1 is KGHSH and CDR2 is LQKENI. V lost 0 bases and J lost 3; bases outside the gene matches: 2. The CDR3 spans 17 residues.

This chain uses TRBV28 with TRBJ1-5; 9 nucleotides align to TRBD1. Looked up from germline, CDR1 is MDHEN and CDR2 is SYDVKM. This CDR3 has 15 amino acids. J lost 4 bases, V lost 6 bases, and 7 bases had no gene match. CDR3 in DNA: TGTGCCAGCAGCCGTGGGGACAGGGAGAATCAGCCCCAGCATTTT. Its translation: CASSRGDRENQPQHF.